This T cell receptor (beta chain) was recorded in a study of blood T cell repertoires in COVID-19. Study as a whole: Nucleic acid was either cDNA or gDNA, and it came from T cells, B-cell-depleted T cells, or PBMCs.

Allocation to cohorts depended on clinical history reported by the participants. Sequencing used immunoSEQ multiplex PCR; TCRdb keeps in-frame clones, though not all of them. In the table there are about 250,000 clones, approximately 85% of which are singletons. V shed 8 bases and J shed 3 bases, with 17 bases lying between them. The CDR3 has 14 amino acids. Per germline, CDR1 GTSNPN and CDR2 SVGIG (reference sequence). Material for sequencing was PBMCs or T cells enriched from blood (not recorded which). The chain uses TRBV30 and TRBJ1-5; a possible D gene is TRBD1 (6 bases). This sequence originates from a woman in her forties or fifties with acute COVID-19. CDR3 nucleotide sequence: TGTGCCGCACAGTCGACAGGAGACAATCAGCCCCAGCATTTT. Its protein product is CAAQSTGDNQPQHF.